This entry features one T cell receptor (beta chain) sequence. This clone has only a few counts. No cognate antigen has been identified for it. No per-base quality is available; no much larger clone lies one base away. All of the isolated RNA was reverse transcribed with the High Capacity cDNA Reverse Transcription Kit, so expressed TCRB transcripts were sequenced. Deep immunoSEQ sequencing was performed on naive, central memory and regulatory T cell samples, with an average of roughly 3.5 million total reads per sample. Sorted cells were lysed in RLT buffer and RNA was extracted with DNase-treated RNeasy Micro or Mini kits, depending on cell number. To prevent cross-contamination, each cell subset was processed individually, whereas patient and healthy donor samples were processed jointly. The immunoSEQ multiplex PCR was used to amplify TCRB sequences from cDNA, generating 87-bp fragments that spanned the CDR3 region. Sequencing of the amplicons was done on the Illumina HiSeq platform. The original methods were these. PCR bias was computationally corrected using synthetic template baselines, reads within Hamming distance 2 were collapsed, and singletons that could not be merged were discarded. Reads were aligned to IMGT to assign V, D and J genes, CDR3 length, and insertions or deletions at six rearrangement sites. Within each subset, clonotype counts were normalized to sorted cell number, after which true diversity and Gini coefficients were computed with the tcR R package. The overlap coefficient, calculated on TCRB nucleotide sequences, was used to measure repertoire sharing. Out-of-frame TCRB sequences from naive cells were analyzed to stand in for the pre-selection repertoire. The table comes from immuneACCESS by way of TCRdb, which keeps in-frame sequences with V and J called. Part of the clones is missing from these tables; in studies checked, under half for an unresolved V gene and the rest for unknown reasons. For V, J and clone size, that table is used; D and trimming come from the DNA. Within this sample are 250,000 to 300,000 clones, with 20% to 25% of them counted one time only. About 0.012% of the sample lies in the top ten.

These data are taken from a study of beta chain features in type 1 diabetes (dated by TCRdb to the late 2010s). Regarding the study in general: Mean age, gender distribution, total cell number and subset yield were not different between patients and healthy donors. Across all samples, around 99 million sorted cells were examined, and cell number per subset correlated strongly with RNA yield. The study compared the TCRB repertoires of sorted circulating CD4+ T cell subsets in recently diagnosed type 1 diabetes patients with those in matched healthy donors. Whereas all 28 donors provided naive and central memory subsets, regulatory and stem cell-like memory subsets were isolated from just 8 patients and about 8 healthy donors. Overall study results and their limits: Naive, central memory and regulatory TCRB repertoires appeared more similar among patients than among healthy donors. Because cDNA rather than genomic DNA was sequenced, highly expressing activated cells could have been over-represented, although no difference in activation and CD3 levels was found between groups. A moderate but significant shortening of TCRB CDR3 length was observed in type 1 diabetes patients in all four CD4+ subsets. At VDJ recombination sites, type 1 diabetes patients had fewer insertions and more deleted nucleotides, which implies abnormalities in thymic rearrangement. Shorter templates might be favored by PCR, yet because patient and control samples were amplified and corrected together, any such skew would affect both groups equally. Because the HLA sub-analyses included only small numbers of individuals, any influence of HLA type on TCRB rearrangement was left unresolved.

The CDR3 spans 15 residues, from the cysteine through the phenylalanine. Only the CDR3 DNA is retained, 45 bases long and in frame from the first base. Compared with germline, V lacks 10 bases and J lacks 5 bases; bases without a gene match: 11. CDR1 and CDR2, per the germline V gene, are MGHRA and YSYEKL. From each donor, a single peripheral blood sample of 100 to 150 mL on average was drawn into heparinised tubes. A BD FACSAria II and a panel including CD45RO, CCR7, CD25, CD127, CD95 and CD27 were used to sort naive, central memory, regulatory and stem cell-like memory CD4+ T cells. A purity above 95% was achieved for all sorted populations. PBMCs were separated immediately by Lymphoprep density gradient centrifugation and were stained directly, without being cultured. Samples were stained and sorted in pairs, with one healthy donor and one patient per experiment, so that batch effects were minimized.

The material sequenced was naive CD4+ T cells from blood. The cell subset or site label here, explained by the study, means: true naive CD4+ T cells. The receptor chain draws on TRBV4-1 and TRBJ2-2, with 9 junctional bases fitting TRBD2. The source of this sequence is a woman in her twenties or thirties with type 1 diabetes. The nucleotides read TGCGCCACCCATAGGGGACTAGCTGGGACCGGGGAGCTGTTTTTT. This sequence encodes CATHRGLAGTGELFF.